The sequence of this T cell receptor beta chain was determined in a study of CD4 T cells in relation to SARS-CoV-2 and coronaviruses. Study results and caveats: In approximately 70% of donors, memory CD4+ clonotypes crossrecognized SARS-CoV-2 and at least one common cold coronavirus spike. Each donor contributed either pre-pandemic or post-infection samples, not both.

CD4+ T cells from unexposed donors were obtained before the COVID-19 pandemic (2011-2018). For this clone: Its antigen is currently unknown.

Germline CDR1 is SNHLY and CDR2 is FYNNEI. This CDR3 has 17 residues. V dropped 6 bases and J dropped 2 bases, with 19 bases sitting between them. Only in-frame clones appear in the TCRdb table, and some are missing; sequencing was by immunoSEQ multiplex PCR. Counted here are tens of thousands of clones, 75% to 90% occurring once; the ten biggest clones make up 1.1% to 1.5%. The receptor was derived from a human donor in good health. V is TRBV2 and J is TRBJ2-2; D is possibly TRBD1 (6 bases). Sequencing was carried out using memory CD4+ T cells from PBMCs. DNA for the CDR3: TGTGCCAGCAGAGATAAGCCGGGACACTCAAACACCGGGGAGCTGTTTTTT. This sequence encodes CASRDKPGHSNTGELFF.